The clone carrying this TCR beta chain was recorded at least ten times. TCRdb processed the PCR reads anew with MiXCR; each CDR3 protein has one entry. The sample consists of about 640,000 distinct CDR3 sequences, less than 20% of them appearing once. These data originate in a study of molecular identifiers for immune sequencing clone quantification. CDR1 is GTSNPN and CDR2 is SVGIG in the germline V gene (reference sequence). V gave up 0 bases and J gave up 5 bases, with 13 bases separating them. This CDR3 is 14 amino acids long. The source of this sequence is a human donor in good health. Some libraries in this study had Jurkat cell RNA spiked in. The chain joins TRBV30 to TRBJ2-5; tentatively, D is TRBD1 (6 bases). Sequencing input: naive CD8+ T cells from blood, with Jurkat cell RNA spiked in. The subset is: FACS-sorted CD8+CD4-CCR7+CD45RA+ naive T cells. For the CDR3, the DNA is TGTGCCTGGAGTGTAACAGGGCGTCACGAGACCCAGTACTTC. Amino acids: CAWSVTGRHETQYF.